The 9 T cell receptor beta chains given below trace back to one sample, sequenced in a study of tumor-infiltrating lymphocytes in oesophageal squamous cell carcinoma. MiXCR was run by TCRdb on the PCR reads, yielding one entry per CDR3 protein. The table shows roughly 20,000 distinct CDR3 sequences, with about 34% occurring only once. The specimen sequenced was esophageal tumor tissue. Receptor source: a male donor with esophageal squamous cell carcinoma.

The CDR3 bases are TGTGCCAGCAGCTTAAGGCCTAGCGGGAGAATGAGGCAAGAGACCCAGTACTTC. Its protein is CASSLRPSGRMRQETQYF. The J gene is TRBJ2-7, the V gene TRBV7-2; 10 nucleotides line up with TRBD2. The DNA end is more similar to TRBJ2-5, so the J call may be wrong. This CDR3 is built from 18 residues. CDR1 and CDR2 from the germline V gene are SGHTA and FQGNSA.

This clonotype was counted ten times or more. This sequence joins TRBV19 and TRBJ1-4; 7 bases are a match to TRBD1. Germline trimming cut 5 bases from V and 4 bases from J; bases unmatched to any gene: 7. Germline values: CDR1 LNHDA, CDR2 SQIVND (reference sequence). The CDR3 length is 15 residues. The CDR3 sequence is CASSPQQGSNEKLFF. The CDR3 DNA follows: TGTGCCAGTAGTCCACAACAGGGGAGTAATGAAAAACTGTTTTTT.

This clonotype was seen at least ten times. This CDR3 reads CASSRGPSVTTEAFF. Here the CDR3 DNA reads TGTGCCAGCAGCCGAGGACCCAGTGTAACCACTGAAGCTTTCTTT. This rearrangement joins TRBV11-2 to TRBJ1-1; D uncertain. This CDR3 is 15 amino acids long. V lost 5 bases, J lost 4 bases, and 17 bases lay in between. Germline CDR1 reads SGHAT; CDR2 reads FQNNGV.

This chain joins TRBV4-2 and TRBJ1-5; D gene ambiguous. This CDR3 has 15 amino acids. The germline CDR1 and CDR2 sequences are LGHNA and YNFKEQ. Between the trimmed V and J ends, which lost 0 bases and 5 bases, there was a span of 11 bases. CDR3 sequence (DNA): TGTGCCAGCAGCCAAGAGGCCTTTTTCGATCAGCCCCAGCATTTT. It yields the protein CASSQEAFFDQPQHF.

This clonotype counts as medium-sized. The gene calls are TRBV6-1 and TRBJ2-7; no definite D call. V lost 6 bases to trimming and J lost 3 bases, with 6 bases between them. The V gene's germline CDR1 is MNHNS and CDR2 SASEGT. This CDR3 has 11 residues. The CDR3 loop is CASSVNYEQYF. The CDR3 coding sequence is TGTGCCAGCAGCGTGAACTACGAGCAGTACTTC.

This clonotype was counted ten times or more. The V and J genes are TRBV7-9 and TRBJ1-4; 7 bases map to TRBD1. V lost 5 bases and J lost 1; bases outside the gene matches: 1. The CDR3 loop spans 14 amino acids. Germline V CDR1 and CDR2: SEHNR, FQNEAQ (reference sequence). Written as DNA, the CDR3 is TGTGCCAGCAGCCGACAGGGAACTAATGAAAAACTGTTTTTT. Its protein product is CASSRQGTNEKLFF. Combining the CDR3 with reference TRBV7-9 and TRBJ1-4 gives the whole variable domain DTGVSQNPRHKITKRGQNVTFRCDPISEHNRLYWYRQTLGQGPEFLTYFQNEAQLEKSRLLSDRFSAERPKGSFSTLEIQRTEQGDSAMYLCASSRQGTNEKLFFGSGTQLSVL.

This clonotype was picked up many times. This may stem from a read error, because a much larger clone lies one nucleotide away. The chain uses TRBV7-8 and TRBJ2-1; 12 nucleotides agree with TRBD2. The germline V gene encodes CDR1 SGHVS and CDR2 FQNEAQ. The CDR3 is made up of 14 amino acids. This CDR3 reads CASSLEASGRDRYF. CDR3 DNA sequence: TGTGCCAGCAGCTTAGAGGCTAGCGGGAGGGACCGGTACTTC.

CDR3 DNA sequence: TGCAGTGCTCATCCAGGACAGGGGGGGACAGATACGCAGTATTTT. Its protein is CSAHPGQGGTDTQYF. V is TRBV20-1 and J is TRBJ2-3; 10 bases are a match to TRBD1. The germline V gene encodes CDR1 DFQATT and CDR2 SNEGSKA (reference sequence). The CDR3 has 15 amino acids. V trimming: 5 bases; J trimming: 3 bases; junction bases outside the gene matches: 8.

The chain carries TRBV10-1 and TRBJ2-1; 7 nucleotides agree with TRBD1. The germline gives CDR1 WNHNN, CDR2 SYGVQD (reference sequence). The V segment lost 5 bases and the J segment 4 bases; nucleotides outside the gene matches: 5. CDR3 length equals 14 residues. The CDR3, as DNA: TGCGCCAGCAGTACGGCGGACAGGTACAATGAGCAGTTCTTC. The encoded protein is CASSTADRYNEQFF.